The 13 T cell receptor beta chains below come from one sample, sequenced in a study of CD8+ T cells in alopecia areata. Reverse transcribed after extraction, RNA yielded cDNA as the sequencing template. Clones were read by immunoSEQ multiplex PCR, and TCRdb kept only the in-frame ones, dropping some. The sample gives roughly 200,000 clones, roughly 59% of which show up once; 1.7% is in the top ten. The starting material was CD4+ T cells sorted from blood, obtained at week 0. Receptor source: a human donor with alopecia areata.

The CDR3 sequence: CASSDFVQHEQFF. The CDR3 DNA is TGTGCCAGCAGCGATTTCGTCCAACATGAGCAGTTCTTC. The chain is built from TRBV9 and TRBJ2-1, with unresolved D. The CDR3 totals 13 residues. Germline lookup yields CDR1 SGDLS and CDR2 YYNGEE. Trimming left V 3 bases short and J 8 bases short, with 12 bases between. The full variable domain, with the rest looked up from reference TRBV9 and TRBJ2-1, is DSGVTQTPKHLITATGQRVTLRCSPRSGDLSVYWYQQSLDQGLQFLIQYYNGEERAKGNILERFSAQQFPDLHSELNLSSLELGDSALYFCASSDFVQHEQFFGPGTRLTVL.

The V gene is TRBV4-1, the J gene TRBJ1-2, with TRBD1 as a possible D gene (6 bases). V gave up 1 base and J gave up 5 bases, with 11 bases separating them. This CDR3 is built from 14 residues. Per germline, CDR1 MGHRA and CDR2 YSYEKL. CDR3 nucleotide sequence: TGCGCCAGCAGCCAAGCTATGCAGGGGTATGGCTACACCTTC. It translates to CASSQAMQGYGYTF.

This chain uses TRBV29-1 with TRBJ1-2; 7 bases fit TRBD1. CDR3 size: 13 residues. V shed 6 bases and J 8 bases; nucleotides not matched to a gene: 12. Per germline, CDR1 SQVTM and CDR2 ANQGSEA. The CDR3 sequence is CSVGSDRVFGYTF. CDR3 DNA: TGCAGCGTGGGGTCAGACAGGGTTTTCGGCTACACCTTC.

V gene TRBV11-2 combines with J gene TRBJ2-7; TRBD2 aligns across 10 bases. The CDR3 is made up of 16 amino acids. With V trimmed by 0 bases and J by 4 bases, 6 bases remained unmatched. CDR1 is SGHAT and CDR2 is FQNNGV in the germline V gene. As DNA, the CDR3 is TGTGCCAGCAGCTTAGAAATAGCGGGGGGCCCTTACGAGCAGTACTTC. Protein: CASSLEIAGGPYEQYF.

The chain links TRBV29-1 to TRBJ1-2, with TRBD1 as a possible D gene (5 bases). The germline V and J ends were trimmed by 4 bases and 2 bases, with 17 bases remaining between them. The germline V gene encodes CDR1 SQVTM and CDR2 ANQGSEA. The CDR3 covers 15 residues. The CDR3 sequence is CSVVDPSDSNYGYTF. CDR3 DNA: TGCAGCGTTGTAGATCCATCAGACAGCAACTATGGCTACACCTTC.

The V and J genes are TRBV5-6 and TRBJ2-2, with 11 positions matching TRBD2. The CDR3 is 17 residues long. Germline V lookup: CDR1 SGHDT, CDR2 YYEEEE. J gave up 1 base and V 3 bases, and 5 bases lay outside the gene matches. CDR3 sequence reads: CASSYPTSGGNTGELFF. The DNA for the CDR3 is TGTGCCAGCAGCTACCCTACTAGCGGGGGGAACACCGGGGAGCTGTTTTTT.

In this sample, this clone turned up many times. The rearrangement uses TRBV10-3 and TRBJ1-1, with a weak D call TRBD1 (5 bases). CDR1 is ENHRY and CDR2 is SYGVKD in the germline V gene. The CDR3 is made up of 13 amino acids. V lost 1 base to trimming and J lost 11 bases, with 14 bases between them. This CDR3 reads CAISEYGTAGAFF. DNA of the CDR3: TGTGCCATCAGTGAGTACGGGACGGCTGGCGCTTTCTTT.

This clone was seen more than once but under ten times. For the CDR3, the DNA is TGCAGCGTTGGGGGCTCGATAATCACAGATACGCAGTATTTT. It specifies CSVGGSIITDTQYF. V is TRBV29-1 and J is TRBJ2-3, with D possibly matching TRBD1 (5 bases). The V and J ends lost 4 bases and 2 bases respectively, with 13 bases between them. Germline loops: CDR1 SQVTM, CDR2 ANQGSEA. This CDR3 has 14 residues.

This chain connects TRBV30 to TRBJ2-7; either TRBD1 or TRBD2 may supply D (5 bases each). The germline CDR1 and CDR2 sequences are GTSNPN and SVGIG (reference sequence). CDR3 size: 12 residues. The V and J ends lost 7 bases and 9 bases respectively, with 19 bases between them. The CDR3 region has the DNA TGTGCCTCAAGTCCGGGACCTAGTGGGCAGTACTTC. Amino acids: CASSPGPSGQYF.

The genes are TRBV2 and TRBJ2-1; D gene unclear. V lost 3 bases and J 6 bases, leaving 6 bases between the germline ends. The CDR3 runs to 12 residues. Germline V gene sequence: CDR1 SNHLY, CDR2 FYNNEI. The CDR3 nucleotides are TGTGCCAGCAGTGAGTCCCCCAATGAGCAGTTCTTC. Its protein is CASSESPNEQFF.

About this clone: Other DNA sequences within the sample encode an identical CDR3. The CDR3 DNA follows: TGTGCCAGTAGTATTGGAGATACGCAGTATTTT. It yields the protein CASSIGDTQYF. V is TRBV19 and J is TRBJ2-3; no definite D call. The germline V gene has CDR1 LNHDA and CDR2 SQIVND (reference sequence). The CDR3 covers 11 residues. V was trimmed by 3 bases and J by 5 bases, leaving 3 bases between them.

This rearrangement joins TRBV29-1 to TRBJ1-2; D might be TRBD1 (5 bases). Trimming took 2 bases from V and 8 from J, leaving 9 bases between them. Germline V CDR1 and CDR2: SQVTM, ANQGSEA. This CDR3 has 11 amino acids. The CDR3 reads CSVEMGVGYTF. CDR3 sequence (DNA): TGCAGCGTTGAAATGGGGGTGGGCTACACCTTC.

This chain joins TRBV5-6 and TRBJ2-1, with TRBD1 matching over 8 bases. The CDR3 spans 13 residues. Germline V gene data show CDR1 as SGHDT and CDR2 as YYEEEE. The V and J ends lost 4 bases and 5 bases, in that order; junction bases with no gene match: 2. CDR3 protein: CASSMDRDNEQFF. CDR3 bases: TGTGCCAGCAGCATGGACAGGGACAATGAGCAGTTCTTC.